This T cell receptor (beta chain) derives from a study of cytomegalovirus exposure and HLA in healthy donors. Vbeta (60) and Jbeta (13) primers were used in the PCR. TCRdb's copy holds only in-frame clones and misses some; the assay was immunoSEQ multiplex PCR. The sample yields fewer than 200,000 clones, 72% seen once. As concerns this clone: Its target is unknown.

Study-level points and caveats: According to the study, about 180 TCR beta chains were cytomegalovirus-associated.

Trimming took 3 bases from V and 8 from J, leaving 8 bases between them. The CDR3 consists of 11 residues. Germline CDR1 is DFQATT and CDR2 is SNEGSKA (reference sequence). Material for sequencing was PBMCs. The clonotype comes from a human donor in good health. The V call is TRBV20-1, the J call TRBJ2-1; possible D gene TRBD1, 5 bases. CDR3: CSASEGDEQFF. For the CDR3, the DNA is TGCAGTGCTAGTGAAGGGGATGAGCAGTTCTTC.